This T cell receptor (beta chain) is from a study of shared clonotypes between healthy human individuals. Comment on this clone: The antigen remains undetermined. The same CDR3 is also encoded by other DNA sequences in this sample.

Germline CDR1 is KGHSH and CDR2 is LQKENI. The CDR3 has 14 residues. V dropped 0 bases and J dropped 1 base, with 6 bases sitting between them. Findings and limits, study-wide: It was only blood that was sampled, and tissue repertoires likely differ.

Sequenced by immunoSEQ multiplex PCR; TCRdb stores in-frame clones only, minus some. The sample holds around 1.6 million clones, approximately 98% seen once. This clonotype was obtained from a man aged 30 to 45 in good health. Sequencing was performed on naive CD4+ T cells sorted from blood. As for subset: CD45RA+ positively selected. The chain uses TRBV18 and TRBJ1-1, with D tentatively TRBD1 (5 bases). This CDR3 reads CASSPPDRNTEAFF. The CDR3 region has the DNA TGTGCCAGCTCACCACCAGACAGGAACACTGAAGCTTTCTTT.